This TCR beta chain emerged from a study of cytomegalovirus exposure and HLA in healthy donors. V shed 0 bases and J shed 10 bases, with 18 bases lying between them. The CDR3 runs 14 residues. In germline, CDR1 is GTSNPN, CDR2 SVGIG (reference sequence). Study outcomes and limitations: A previous analysis found most TCR beta V segments productive roughly 87% or roughly 30% of the time.

PCR was performed using 60 Vbeta and 13 Jbeta primers. Sequencing was performed with immunoSEQ multiplex PCR; in TCRdb, only in-frame clones are kept and a portion is missing. Of some 190,000 clones in the sample, 70% to 85% were seen once. This clone was picked up one time. Its target is unknown. The receptor's source is a man aged 18 to 29 in good health and CMV-seronegative. The rearrangement links TRBV30 to TRBJ1-1; D perhaps matches TRBD1 (6 bases). Input material: PBMCs. The DNA for the CDR3 is TGTGCCTGGAGTGTCGGGACAAGGGCTTTAGGAGCTTTCTTT. Its protein is CAWSVGTRALGAFF.